This TCR beta chain originates from a study of blood T cell repertoires in COVID-19. Here immunoSEQ multiplex PCR was the method, and the copy in TCRdb shows in-frame clones only, minus some. Of approximately 270,000 clones listed, just under 90% were seen once; the top ten hold around 1.9%. This clone came up once. Enrolled through a virtual design, the participants were between about 18 and 89 years of age and came from about two dozen US areas. Participant-given clinical history determined each cohort assignment. Donors in Cohort 3 who had recovered were those with two negative PCRs, healthcare professional clearance, or resolution of their symptoms. The CDR3 is 17 residues long. Germline V lookup: CDR1 LNHDA, CDR2 SQIVND (reference sequence). Trimming shortened V by 0 bases and J by 0 bases, and 14 bases separated the two germline ends.

The chain is built from TRBV19 and TRBJ1-1; D remains ambiguous. Sequenced: PBMCs or T cells enriched from blood (not recorded which). The sequence derives from an older woman who had recovered from COVID-19. The CDR3 loop reads CASSIDIVGLMNTEAFF. In DNA, the CDR3 is TGTGCCAGTAGTATAGATATTGTTGGACTTATGAACACTGAAGCTTTCTTT.